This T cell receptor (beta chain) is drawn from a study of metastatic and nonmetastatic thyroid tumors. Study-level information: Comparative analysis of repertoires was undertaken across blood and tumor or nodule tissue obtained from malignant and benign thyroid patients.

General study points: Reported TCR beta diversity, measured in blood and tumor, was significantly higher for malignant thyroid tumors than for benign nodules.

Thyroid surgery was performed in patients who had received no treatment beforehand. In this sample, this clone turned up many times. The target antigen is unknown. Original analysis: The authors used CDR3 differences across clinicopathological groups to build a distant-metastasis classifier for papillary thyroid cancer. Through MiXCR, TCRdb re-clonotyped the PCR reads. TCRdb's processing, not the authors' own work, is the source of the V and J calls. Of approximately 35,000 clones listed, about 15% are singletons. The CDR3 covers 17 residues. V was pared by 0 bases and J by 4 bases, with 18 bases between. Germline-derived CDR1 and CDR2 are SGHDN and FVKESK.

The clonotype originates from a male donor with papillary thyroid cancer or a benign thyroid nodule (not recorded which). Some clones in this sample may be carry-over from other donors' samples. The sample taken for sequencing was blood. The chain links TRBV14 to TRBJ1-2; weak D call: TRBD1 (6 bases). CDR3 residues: CASSQDPGGPLGYGYTF. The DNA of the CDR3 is TGTGCCAGCAGCCAAGATCCGGGGGGGCCCCTCGGCTATGGCTACACCTTC.